These 20 T cell receptor beta chains were all obtained from the same sample, sequenced in a study of beta chain features in type 1 diabetes. All of the isolated RNA was reverse transcribed, so expressed TCRB transcripts were sequenced. The method was immunoSEQ multiplex PCR; TCRdb's version includes in-frame clones alone and lacks a portion of them. This sample has hundreds of thousands of clones, with approximately 31% found just once. The specimen sequenced was naive CD4+ T cells from blood. The receptor source for this set is a man between 18 and 29 years old in good health.

The CDR3 spells CASSDPGTGSYEQYF. DNA for the CDR3: TGTGCCAGCAGTGATCCGGGGACAGGGTCCTACGAGCAGTACTTC. The V gene is TRBV25-1, the J gene TRBJ2-7, with TRBD1 matching 9 bases. Germline V gene data show CDR1 as MGHDK and CDR2 as SYGVNS. Trimming removed 3 bases from V and 1 base from J; junction bases left unmatched: 4. The CDR3 runs 15 residues.

In this sample, this clone turned up a few times. V usage is TRBV9 and J usage is TRBJ1-5, with 12 bases that match TRBD1. The CDR3 has 16 amino acids. Germline CDR1 and CDR2: SGDLS and YYNGEE. The J segment lost 6 bases and the V segment lost 3 bases, leaving 7 bases of the junction unmatched. CDR3 region: CASSGGTGGYGQPQHF. The CDR3 nucleotides read TGTGCCAGCAGCGGTGGGACAGGGGGCTACGGTCAGCCCCAGCATTTT.

V and J are TRBV30 and TRBJ1-5; 7 positions agree with TRBD1. Germline V gene lookup returns CDR1 GTSNPN and CDR2 SVGIG (reference sequence). The CDR3 length is 14 residues. The V segment lost 3 bases and the J segment 6 bases; nucleotides outside the gene matches: 8. The CDR3 protein is CAWSADRVVQPQHF. The CDR3 coding sequence is TGTGCCTGGAGCGCTGACAGGGTAGTTCAGCCCCAGCATTTT.

The J gene is TRBJ2-1, the V gene TRBV9; TRBD2 matches at 7 bases. The CDR3 extends over 14 amino acids. Germline V CDR1 and CDR2: SGDLS, YYNGEE. Trimming took 0 bases from V and 5 from J; bases not matched to a gene: 2. CDR3 protein: CASSVVSGNNEQFF. For the CDR3, the DNA is TGTGCCAGCAGCGTAGTCAGCGGGAACAATGAGCAGTTCTTC. The entire variable domain, with the rest obtained from reference TRBV9 and TRBJ2-1, is as follows: DSGVTQTPKHLITATGQRVTLRCSPRSGDLSVYWYQQSLDQGLQFLIQYYNGEERAKGNILERFSAQQFPDLHSELNLSSLELGDSALYFCASSVVSGNNEQFFGPGTRLTVL.

J is TRBJ2-7 and V is TRBV29-1; 9 bases align to TRBD2. V was clipped by 4 bases and J by 6 bases; unmatched bases: 10. The germline V gene has CDR1 SQVTM and CDR2 ANQGSEA. The CDR3 consists of 14 residues. This CDR3 reads CSVVASGIRGEQYF. In DNA, the CDR3 is TGCAGCGTTGTGGCTAGCGGGATACGGGGCGAGCAGTACTTC.

This clone was detected only a few times. V usage is TRBV18 and J usage is TRBJ2-1; perhaps TRBD2 as D (6 bases). This CDR3 has 15 amino acids. With 1 base removed from V and 2 bases from J, the gap between germline ends came to 9 bases. Germline CDR1 KGHSH, CDR2 LQKENI. The CDR3 sequence: CASSPRGATYNEQFF. The CDR3 nucleotides are TGTGCCAGCTCACCACGCGGGGCAACCTACAATGAGCAGTTCTTC. The complete variable domain, with remaining parts taken from reference TRBV18 and TRBJ2-1, reads NAGVMQNPRHLVRRRGQEARLRCSPMKGHSHVYWYRQLPEEGLKFMVYLQKENIIDESGMPKERFSAEFPKEGPSILRIQQVVRGDSAAYFCASSPRGATYNEQFFGPGTRLTVL.

In regard to this clone: The same CDR3 can be traced to other DNA sequences in this sample. The rearrangement uses TRBV5-1 and TRBJ2-5; no clear D. This CDR3 contains 12 residues. Germline CDR1 and CDR2: SGHRS and YFSETQ. V lost 4 bases and J 2 bases, leaving 6 bases between the germline ends. This CDR3 is CASSLDQETQYF. CDR3 nucleotide sequence: TGCGCCAGCAGCCTCGATCAAGAGACCCAGTACTTC.

The J gene is TRBJ2-3, the V gene TRBV30, with TRBD2 matching 8 bases. Losses at the gene ends were 2 bases for V and 4 bases for J; bases not matched to a gene: 5. The length of the CDR3 is 14 residues. Germline lookup yields CDR1 GTSNPN and CDR2 SVGIG (reference sequence). CDR3 sequence (DNA): TGTGCCTGGAGTTTCGGACTAGCATCAGATACGCAGTATTTT. Amino acid sequence: CAWSFGLASDTQYF.

The chain has TRBV9 and TRBJ2-7; D gene ambiguous. Trimming pared 0 bases from V and 2 bases from J, leaving 9 bases between. The germline gives CDR1 SGDLS, CDR2 YYNGEE. The CDR3 consists of 14 residues. CDR3 nucleotide sequence: TGTGCCAGCAGCGTAGCCGCAGTTCCCTACGAGCAGTACTTC. Residues: CASSVAAVPYEQYF. Full variable domain (missing parts from reference TRBV9 and TRBJ2-7): DSGVTQTPKHLITATGQRVTLRCSPRSGDLSVYWYQQSLDQGLQFLIQYYNGEERAKGNILERFSAQQFPDLHSELNLSSLELGDSALYFCASSVAAVPYEQYFGPGTRLTVT.

This chain links TRBV7-2 with TRBJ1-1, with D perhaps TRBD1 (5 bases). V dropped 0 bases and J dropped 5 bases, with 10 bases sitting between them. CDR3 length: 14 amino acids. Germline V lookup: CDR1 SGHTA, CDR2 FQGNSA. CDR3 nucleotide sequence: TGTGCCAGCAGCTTAGCGCCAGGGCCTACTGAAGCTTTCTTT. It translates to CASSLAPGPTEAFF.

This sequence joins TRBV9 and TRBJ2-3, with 10 bases that match TRBD2. V trimming: 1 base; J trimming: 5 bases; junction bases outside the gene matches: 7. Germline V CDR1 and CDR2: SGDLS, YYNGEE. The length of the CDR3 is 16 residues. The CDR3 sequence: CASSVQGLAVGDTQYF. Here the CDR3 DNA reads TGTGCCAGCAGCGTACAAGGACTAGCGGTGGGAGATACGCAGTATTTT.

This clone was picked up a small number of times. The CDR3 sequence: CASSQDQTSGRVDTQYF. The CDR3 nucleotides read TGTGCCAGCAGCCAAGATCAAACTAGCGGGAGGGTAGATACGCAGTATTTT. V gene TRBV4-2 combines with J gene TRBJ2-3; TRBD2 aligns across 13 bases. Germline values: CDR1 LGHNA, CDR2 YNFKEQ. There are 17 residues in the CDR3. Germline trimming cut 0 bases from V and 5 bases from J; bases unmatched to any gene: 5.

J is TRBJ2-7 and V is TRBV2, with a possible D match to TRBD1 (6 bases). This CDR3 is built from 14 residues. V was pared by 3 bases and J by 0 bases, with 9 bases between. The germline CDR1 and CDR2 sequences are SNHLY and FYNNEI. CDR3 nucleotide sequence: TGTGCCAGCAGTGATCAGGGGTACTCCTACGAGCAGTACTTC. This translates into CASSDQGYSYEQYF.

The chain is built from TRBV7-6 and TRBJ2-5; TRBD1 agrees at 7 bases. Trimming took 5 bases from V and 5 from J; bases not matched to a gene: 11. The CDR3 sequence is 15 residues long. CDR1 is SGHVS and CDR2 is FNYEAQ in the germline V gene. CDR3 coding DNA: TGTGCCAGCAGCCCAGGGACAGACTCCCGTGAGACCCAGTACTTC. This encodes CASSPGTDSRETQYF.

This clone was seen a handful of times. The rearrangement links TRBV7-2 to TRBJ2-4; D is ambiguous. Germline V gene data show CDR1 as SGHTA and CDR2 as FQGNSA. V was cut by 1 base and J by 5 bases, with 6 bases left in between. The CDR3 has 13 amino acids. As DNA, the CDR3 is TGTGCCAGCAGCTTAGGCCAGCAAAACATTCAGTACTTC. Translated: CASSLGQQNIQYF. The full variable domain, rest sourced from reference TRBV7-2 and TRBJ2-4, is GAGVSQSPSNKVTEKGKDVELRCDPISGHTALYWYRQSLGQGLEFLIYFQGNSAPDKSGLPSDRFSAERTGGSVSTLTIQRTQQEDSAVYLCASSLGQQNIQYFGAGTRLSVL.

The gene calls are TRBV4-1 and TRBJ2-1; 8 bases match TRBD2. V was pared by 5 bases and J by 8 bases, with 2 bases of the junction left unmatched. CDR1 MGHRA and CDR2 YSYEKL come from the germline V gene. The CDR3 contains 12 residues. The DNA for the CDR3 is TGCGCCAGCAGCGTACTAGCGGATGAGCAGTTCTTC. Translated: CASSVLADEQFF.

The gene calls are TRBV29-1 and TRBJ1-5, with unresolved D. Trimming took 4 bases from V and 6 from J, leaving 16 bases between them. Germline V gene sequence: CDR1 SQVTM, CDR2 ANQGSEA. The CDR3 extends over 14 amino acids. In DNA form, the CDR3 reads TGCAGCGTTGCTGAGGGTTTTGTCGGTCAGCCCCAGCATTTT. Protein: CSVAEGFVGQPQHF.

The V gene is TRBV7-3, the J gene TRBJ2-1, with 10 bases fitting TRBD2. The CDR3 covers 13 residues. Germline-derived CDR1 and CDR2 are SGHTA and FQGTGA. V lost 4 bases, J lost 10 bases, and 4 bases stayed unmatched. The CDR3: CASSSLLAGEQFF. CDR3 bases: TGTGCCAGCAGCTCCCTACTAGCGGGAGAGCAGTTCTTC.

This clone appeared a few times. The chain joins TRBV4-3 to TRBJ2-6; D remains unclear. The CDR3 is 16 amino acids. The germline V gene has CDR1 LGHNA and CDR2 YSLEER. V lost 5 bases and J lost 0, with 11 bases in between. The CDR3 spells CASSSRSTSGANVLTF. In DNA form, the CDR3 reads TGCGCCAGCAGCTCGCGATCCACCTCTGGGGCCAACGTCCTGACTTTC.

This clone was counted between two and nine times. The V call is TRBV29-1, the J call TRBJ2-2, with 9 bases identical to TRBD1. V trimming: 6 bases; J trimming: 0 bases; junction bases outside the gene matches: 8. The CDR3 contains 16 residues. CDR1 and CDR2 from the germline V gene are SQVTM and ANQGSEA. CDR3 loop: CSVGGQGVSNTGELFF. In DNA form, the CDR3 reads TGCAGCGTCGGGGGACAGGGCGTATCGAACACCGGGGAGCTGTTTTTT.